This TCR beta chain was identified in a study of blood T cell repertoires in COVID-19. The CDR3 has 15 amino acids. Per germline, CDR1 LGHNT and CDR2 FRNRAP. V dropped 5 bases and J dropped 0; count of bases not matched to a gene: 4. The assay was immunoSEQ multiplex PCR, and TCRdb's table has in-frame clones only and misses some. The sample shows 95,000 to 150,000 clones, about nine tenths of them seen only once. The V and J genes are TRBV12-5 and TRBJ2-1; TRBD1 matches 7 bases. This sequence was found in a woman aged 70-85 years with acute or convalescent COVID-19. Specimen: peripheral blood. CDR3 amino acids: CASGLTGSSYNEQFF. Here the CDR3 DNA reads TGTGCTAGTGGTCTGACAGGGAGCTCCTACAATGAGCAGTTCTTC.